This T cell receptor beta chain stems from a study of cytomegalovirus exposure and HLA in healthy donors listed by TCRdb under 2017. Describing the broader study: In an earlier analysis of some 550 of the donors, about 270 Gb of sequence data and approximately 120 million unique TCR beta sequences from 150 million to 200 million T cells were reported. To predict cytomegalovirus infection status, the study combined high-throughput TCR immunosequencing, statistical association of individual TCRs with disease status, and machine learning. HLA typing included class I and class II loci at four-digit resolution. The study was designed to test whether signatures of past pathogen exposure could be identified by cataloging public T cell receptors. Roughly 5 DR-DQ haplotypes were handled as single units for association and clustering, since linkage in the cohort was strong. Donor age, sex, ethnicity and CMV serostatus were compiled together with the repertoire data. The number of donors typed differed by locus, with 629-630 for A, B, C, DRB1 and DQB1, 522 for DQA1, some 570 for DPA1, and some 440 for DPB1. To study patterns of TCR occurrence, a later analysis re-analyzed previously published TCR beta repertoires from hundreds of donors and added high-resolution HLA genotyping. On average, around 200,000 unique TCR beta nucleotide sequences were sequenced per donor among fewer than 500 genotyped donors of the cohort, with about 17% of those sequences being non-productive. All discovery cohort repertoires had been generated on a single sequencing platform. Rather than using new phenotypic data, the later analysis identified candidate immune exposures from TCR beta sequences and from how often those sequences occurred across donors. A later genetic analysis took genome-wide SNP genotypes for about 55% of the 666 donors and used that subset as a discovery cohort. Besides the first cohort of under 700 subjects, a separate validation cohort made up of roughly 120 different subjects was used. To decide whether each TCR beta V gene segment behaved as functional or pseudogenic, an earlier analysis of nearly 600 of the donors relied on high-throughput TCR beta sequencing. Approximately 300 gigabases of sequencing data and tens of millions of unique TCR sequences made up an early release that covered under 750 HLA-typed donors. Using immunosequencing, the study profiled T cell repertoires from around 670 subjects and related those repertoires to cytomegalovirus serostatus. The genetic ancestry cluster associated with self-reported Caucasian donors included about 84% of the approximately 430 genotyped donors.

As concerns this clone: Its antigen target is currently unknown. No much larger clone exists at a distance of one base, and base qualities are not known.

V was cut back by 11 bases and J by 0 bases, leaving a gap of 11 bases between them. From cysteine to phenylalanine, the CDR3 is 13 amino acids long. Only the CDR3 region is kept as DNA, spanning 39 bases read in frame from base 1. From the germline V gene (reference sequence), CDR1 is LNHNV and CDR2 is YYDKDF. Receptors were amplified or captured by the immunoSEQ multiplex PCR assay. The multiplex PCR relied on a mix of 60 forward primers for TCR Vbeta segments and 13 reverse primers for TCR Jbeta segments. The CDR3 region of rearranged TCR beta genes was amplified from genomic DNA by a multiplex PCR assay. Amplified TCR beta libraries were sequenced as 87-base-pair reads on the Illumina HiSeq System. Regarding the original processing steps: A later analysis counted about 80 million unique TCR beta chains across the 650 to 800 repertoires, and 9.5 million to 11 million of these chains were shared by at least two donors. Raw reads were error-corrected and collapsed into unique sequences with a nearest-neighbor algorithm that merged closely related sequences to remove PCR and sequencing errors. CDR3 sequences were aligned to IMGT reference sequences to assign V, D and J gene segments. For a sequence to be retained, a match of at least six nucleotides was required to both a V gene segment and a J gene segment. Rearrangements were called productive when the CDR3 lacked stop codons and stayed in frame with V and J; all others were non-productive. Following IMGT convention, CDR3 was defined as the stretch from the second conserved V-encoded cysteine to the conserved J-encoded phenylalanine. In an earlier analysis of around 570 of the donors, sequences lacking an unambiguous match to a single V gene segment were excluded. In an earlier analysis of several hundred of the donors, V segments were called functional above 56.7% productive rearrangements and were called segregating when the between-donor standard deviation exceeded 5%. To diagnose cytomegalovirus status from the catalog of TCR beta chain sequences, a statistical classification framework was built. In a later analysis, V and J genes were assigned by comparing TCR nucleotide sequences against IMGT/GENE-DB human TR gene sequences. A later analysis assigned CDR3 sequences and most-parsimonious VDJ recombination scenarios with the TCRdist pipeline. In a later analysis, each TCR beta chain was defined by its CDR3 amino acid sequence together with its V-gene family, and reads lacking a unique V-gene family were excluded. In a later analysis, 500 to 650 highly shared, low-generation-probability nucleotide sequences were removed to address suspected cross-contamination and a sequencing artifact. In a later analysis, a clonal expansion index was calculated for each public chain from normalized within-repertoire ranks of inferred template counts. In a later analysis, generation probabilities were computed using a VDJ recombination model fitted to out-of-frame rearrangements, and the results were checked against IGoR. In a later analysis, TCR-TCR, TCR-HLA and TCR-CMV co-occurrence was scored with hypergeometric tests, and a repertoire-size bias correction was applied to TCR pairs. False discovery rates were estimated in a later analysis by permuting HLA or CMV assignments 20 times. A later analysis grouped co-occurring TCRs with DBSCAN, adding TCRdist sequence similarity when clustering within HLA-allele-positive subsets. Repertoires with fewer than 30,000 or more than 120,000 public chains, plus five repertoires with anomalous nucleotide sharing, were excluded from co-occurrence clustering. As stored in TCRdb, this immuneACCESS dataset retains in-frame rearrangements with V and J assigned. A fraction of the clones does not appear; measured against another copy, unresolved V genes explain less than half of the discrepancy, and the remainder lacks a known reason. The V and J calls and clone size come from that table; D and trimming were worked out from the DNA. The sample table holds some 100,000 clones, of which under 80% were seen once. More than 3% of the sample comes from the top ten.

Study-wide conclusions, independent of this receptor: A further reported finding was that TCR beta sequences accurately predicted the HLA-A and HLA-B alleles for most subjects in the first cohort. According to a later analysis, TCR association rates differed among HLA loci, with DRB1 alleles showing the most associated TCRs and HLA-C alleles showing the fewest. According to a later analysis, parvovirus B19, influenza, CMV and Epstein-Barr virus appeared linked to several top co-occurrence clusters. A group of highly shared sequence variants was considered likely to be a technical artifact of the sequencing pipeline. The authors suggested that the approach could potentially be generalized to other disease states and immunological phenotypes. A later analysis found that most CMV-associated TCR beta chains appeared HLA-restricted, with HLA associations seemingly driven largely by CMV exposure. The only immune exposure information available for the cohort was CMV serostatus. HLA typing was unavailable for some donors at each locus, so association tests used only the typed subset. In an earlier analysis of about 600 of the donors, most TCR beta V segments appeared in productive rearrangements about 87% or about 30% of the time, broadly matching IMGT annotations. In vitro tests confirmed that a few of the cytomegalovirus-associated TCR beta chains recognize cytomegalovirus antigens. Because the 87-base-pair reads could not distinguish some IMGT-functional V segments, including TRBV6-2 and TRBV6-3, those segments were excluded. Only TCR beta chains were sequenced in this cohort, and the absence of alpha or paired-chain data limited detectable features. In a later analysis, HLA-associated TCR beta chains showed more clonal expansion and lower generation probabilities than non-associated chains that were equally common. The study gave a list of about 160 TCR beta chains associated with cytomegalovirus. V-gene and J-gene trimming of TCR beta chains was associated with a missense DCLRE1C variant in a later genetic analysis, and the association was replicated in an independent cohort. The classifier was reported to diagnose cytomegalovirus status with high specificity and sensitivity in both the original and validation cohorts. A later genetic analysis reported fewer N-insertions in productive TCRs among donors in an Asian-associated ancestry cluster than the roughly 670-donor mean. Strong co-occurrence of HLA alleles, especially DR and DQ, made assigning TCR associations to individual alleles difficult. The presence/absence analyses assumed that sequencing depth was roughly uniform across donors, and that assumption may not be true. Specific HLA alleles were associated with more than 15,000 TCR beta sequences at a false discovery rate of 0.05 in a later analysis. While some public TCRs were present in many individuals, most TCR sequences turned up only very rarely across donors. Correlated functional status among segregating V segments might reflect linkage disequilibrium, but an unknown experimental factor could not be ruled out. Because counts were too low, roughly 17 rarely observed V segments, including chromosome 9 orphons, were left out of the earlier analysis of 500 to 750 of the donors.

The cohort was made up of approximately 700 healthy bone marrow donors. All cohort members were sampled while nominally healthy, although unrecorded immune exposures were likely present. The donor was CMV seropositive and was included in the group of 290 or so seropositive cohort members. A peripheral blood sample was collected from each donor, and TCR beta sequencing was performed on peripheral blood mononuclear cells. The Qiagen DNeasy Blood Extraction Kit was used to extract genomic DNA from the blood cell samples. The V and J genes are TRBV15 and TRBJ2-1; TRBD1 might be the D gene, on 6 matching bases. The sequence was collected from a woman aged 45-65 years in good health and CMV-seropositive. Sequenced material: PBMCs. This receptor has the CDR3 CAPGGCSYNEQFF. The DNA sequence is as follows: TGTGCCCCTGGGGGCTGCTCCTACAATGAGCAGTTCTTC.